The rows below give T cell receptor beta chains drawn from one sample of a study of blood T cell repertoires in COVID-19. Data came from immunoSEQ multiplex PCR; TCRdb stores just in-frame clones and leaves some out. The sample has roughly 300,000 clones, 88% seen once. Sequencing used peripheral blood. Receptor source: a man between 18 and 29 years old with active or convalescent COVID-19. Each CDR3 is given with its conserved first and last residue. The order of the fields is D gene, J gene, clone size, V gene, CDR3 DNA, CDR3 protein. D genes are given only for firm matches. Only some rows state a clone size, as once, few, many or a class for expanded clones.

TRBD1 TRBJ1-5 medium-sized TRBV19 TGTGCCAGTAGTACCCGGGACAGGGTCAGTAGCAATCAGCCCCAGCATTTT CASSTRDRVSSNQPQHF
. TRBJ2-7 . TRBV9 TGTGCCAGCAGCGTAGCCGGCGGAAGCTCCTACGAGCAGTACTTC CASSVAGGSSYEQYF
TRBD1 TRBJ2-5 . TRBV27 TGTGCCAGCGGGACAGGGGGCTATCGGCTGACCCAGTACTTC CASGTGGYRLTQYF
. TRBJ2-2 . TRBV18 TGTGCCAGCTCACCACTTTCTTCGAACACCGGGGAGCTGTTTTTT CASSPLSSNTGELFF
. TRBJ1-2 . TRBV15 TGTGCCACCAGTAGCTCACTATATGGCTACACCTTC CATSSSLYGYTF
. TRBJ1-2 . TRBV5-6 TGTGCCAGCAGCTTGATTACAGGCAGTAACTATGGCTACACCTTC CASSLITGSNYGYTF
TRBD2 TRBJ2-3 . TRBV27 TGTGCCAGCAGCGGACTAGCGGGGGGGGATACGCAGTATTTT CASSGLAGGDTQYF
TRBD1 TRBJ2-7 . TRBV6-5 TGTGCCAGCAGCCAAACCCAGGGGGACTCCTACGAGCAGTACTTC CASSQTQGDSYEQYF
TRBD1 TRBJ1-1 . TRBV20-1 TGCAGTGCTATTGACAGGGGACTACAAGGAGCTTTCTTT CSAIDRGLQGAFF
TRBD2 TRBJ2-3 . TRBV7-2 TGTGCCAGCGCTTCGGTCGGGGGGTACACAGATACGCAGTATTTT CASASVGGYTDTQYF
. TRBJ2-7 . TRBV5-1 TGCGCCAGCAGCTTGACGAGCCAAAAAACCTACGAGCAGTACTTC CASSLTSQKTYEQYF
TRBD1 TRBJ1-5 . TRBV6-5 TGTGCCAGCAGAGCGGGACAGGGTTCCTATCAGCCCCAGCATTTT CASRAGQGSYQPQHF
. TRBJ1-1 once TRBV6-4 TGTGCCAGCAGTGACTCACACGGGGTGAACACTGAAGCTTTCTTT CASSDSHGVNTEAFF
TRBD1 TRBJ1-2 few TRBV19 TGTGCCAGCACGGGACAGGTGGGAGTCTATGGCTACACCTTC CASTGQVGVYGYTF
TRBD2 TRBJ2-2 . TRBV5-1 TGCGCCAGCCACCAGGGGTTGGGACTAGCGGGGGGGCCCCATTTTTTTATCGGGGAGCTGTTTTTT CASHQGLGLAGGPHFFIGELFF
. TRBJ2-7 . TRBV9 TGTGCCAGCAGCGTAGGGGCAGGGGGGCCCTTCGAGCAGTACTTC CASSVGAGGPFEQYF